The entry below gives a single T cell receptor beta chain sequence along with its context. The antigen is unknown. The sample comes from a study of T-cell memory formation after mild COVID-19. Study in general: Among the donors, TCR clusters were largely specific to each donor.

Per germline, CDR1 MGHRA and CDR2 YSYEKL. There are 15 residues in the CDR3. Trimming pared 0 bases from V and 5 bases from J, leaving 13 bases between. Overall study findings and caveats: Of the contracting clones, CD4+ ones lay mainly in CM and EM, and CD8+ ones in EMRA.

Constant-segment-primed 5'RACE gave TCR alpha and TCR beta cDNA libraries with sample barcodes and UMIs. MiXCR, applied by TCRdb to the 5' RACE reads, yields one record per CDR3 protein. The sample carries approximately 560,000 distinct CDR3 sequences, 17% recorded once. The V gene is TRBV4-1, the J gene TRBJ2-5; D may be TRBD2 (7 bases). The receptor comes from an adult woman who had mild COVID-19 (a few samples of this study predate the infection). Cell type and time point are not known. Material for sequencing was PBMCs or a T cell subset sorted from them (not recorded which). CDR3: CASSQDPGGSETQYF. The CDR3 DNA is TGCGCCAGCAGCCAAGACCCGGGGGGCTCGGAGACCCAGTACTTC.